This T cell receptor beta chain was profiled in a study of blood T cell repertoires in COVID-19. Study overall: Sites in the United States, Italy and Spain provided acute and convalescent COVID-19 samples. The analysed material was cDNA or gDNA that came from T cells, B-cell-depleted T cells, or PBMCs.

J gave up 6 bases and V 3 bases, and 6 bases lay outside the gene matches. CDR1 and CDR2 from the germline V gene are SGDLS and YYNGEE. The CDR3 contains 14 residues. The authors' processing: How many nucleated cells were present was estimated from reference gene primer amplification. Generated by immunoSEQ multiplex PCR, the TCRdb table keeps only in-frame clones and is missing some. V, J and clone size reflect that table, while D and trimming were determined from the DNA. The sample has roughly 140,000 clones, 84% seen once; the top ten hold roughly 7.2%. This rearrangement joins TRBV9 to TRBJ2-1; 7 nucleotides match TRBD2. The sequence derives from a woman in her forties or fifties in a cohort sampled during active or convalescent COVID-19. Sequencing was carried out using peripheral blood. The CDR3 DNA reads TGTGCCAGCAGCGGTCAGGGAGGGATCAATGAGCAGTTCTTC. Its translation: CASSGQGGINEQFF.